This T cell receptor beta chain was recovered during a study of Ad26.COV2.S vaccination and SARS-CoV-2 variants. The overall study: By the intramuscular route, Ad26.COV2.S was given once, or twice 56 days apart.

The protocol was immunoSEQ multiplex PCR, while the TCRdb copy is restricted to in-frame clones and leaves out a portion. This sample has roughly 500,000 clones; roughly 85% occur once, and the top ten carry over 10%. The sample's treatment: around 19 received Ad26.COV2.S at low or high dose, single or two shots; 5 received placebo; per-sample allocation not given. All samples were drawn on day 63, counting from the first vaccine or placebo injection. It was an adult aged 18-55 years in Boston who was the donor. Wuhan-strain spike was delivered by a replication-incompetent Ad26 vector. Regarding the study as a whole: Placebo recipients trailed vaccine recipients in spike-specific TCR breadth.

V lost 8 bases, J lost 4 bases, and 5 bases lay in between. The CDR3 covers 10 residues. Concerning this clone: What it recognizes is unknown.

The chain has TRBV23-1 and TRBJ1-2; D not certain. TRBV23-1 is noted as an ORF with a role that remains uncertain. The specimen was peripheral blood, collected in a trial of Ad26.COV2.S vaccine versus placebo. The receptor was derived from a person between 18 and 65 years old who received the Ad26.COV2.S COVID-19 vaccine or a placebo. The CDR3 sequence is CASSGYGYTF. CDR3 sequence (DNA): TGCGCCAGCTCCGGCTATGGCTACACCTTC.